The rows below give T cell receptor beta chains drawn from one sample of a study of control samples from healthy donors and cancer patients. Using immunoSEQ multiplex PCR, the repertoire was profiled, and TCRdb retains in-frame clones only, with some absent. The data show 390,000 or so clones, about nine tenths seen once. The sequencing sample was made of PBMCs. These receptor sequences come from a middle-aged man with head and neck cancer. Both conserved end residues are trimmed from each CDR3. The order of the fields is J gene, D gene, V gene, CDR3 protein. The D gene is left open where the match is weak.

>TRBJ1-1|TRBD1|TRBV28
ASNTIGDRKAF
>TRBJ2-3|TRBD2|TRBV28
ASSLSVAGSTDTQY
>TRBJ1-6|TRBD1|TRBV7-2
ASSHDRGSMNSPLH
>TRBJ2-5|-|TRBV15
ATSRDRSQETQY
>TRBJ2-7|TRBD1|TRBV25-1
ASSAMGDRAYEQY
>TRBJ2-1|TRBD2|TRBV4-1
ASSQSRGGPSYNEQF
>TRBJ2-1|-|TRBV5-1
ASSPRRDGINNEQF
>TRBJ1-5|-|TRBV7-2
ASSLGGGRPQH
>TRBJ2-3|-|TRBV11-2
ASSFVKGLTDTQY
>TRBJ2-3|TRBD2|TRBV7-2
ASSPTGLPADTQY
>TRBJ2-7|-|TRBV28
ASSFQGSADYEQY
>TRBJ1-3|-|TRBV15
ATSRDKGPGSGNTIY
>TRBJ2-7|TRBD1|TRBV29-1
SAELEDRVPYEQY
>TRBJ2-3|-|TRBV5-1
ASSLARGDTQY
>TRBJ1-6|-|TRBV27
ASRQFYNSPLH
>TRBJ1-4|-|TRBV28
ASTVDPLGEKLF
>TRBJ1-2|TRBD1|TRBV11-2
ASSFSAQGSYGYT
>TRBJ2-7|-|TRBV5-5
ASRMTGTGISEQY
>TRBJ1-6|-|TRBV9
ASSVEGPNSPLH
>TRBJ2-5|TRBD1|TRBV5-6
ASSLPGGLIETQY
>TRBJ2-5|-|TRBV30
AWSQDHKETQY
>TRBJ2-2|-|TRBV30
ARRELNTGELF
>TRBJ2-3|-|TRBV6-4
ASSEGITDTQY
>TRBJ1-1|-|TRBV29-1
SVGGESAEAF
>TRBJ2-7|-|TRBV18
ASSPGLAYEQY
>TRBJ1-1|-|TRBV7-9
ASLQRAVTEAF
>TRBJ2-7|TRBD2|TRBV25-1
ASSASWREDHEQY
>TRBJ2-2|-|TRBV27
ASSLGPTWGKDTGELF